What follows are 3 T cell receptor beta chains derived from one specimen sequenced in a study of cytomegalovirus exposure and HLA in healthy donors. In the PCR, 60 Vbeta and 13 Jbeta primers were used. Sequencing used immunoSEQ multiplex PCR; TCRdb keeps in-frame clones, though not all of them. The sample lists over 150,000 clones; around 80% were seen once. The sequencing input was PBMCs. Every receptor here comes from a man younger than 45 in good health and CMV-seropositive.

V and J are TRBV10-3 and TRBJ2-5, with 10 bases fitting TRBD2. Germline CDR1 is ENHRY and CDR2 is SYGVKD. V lost 3 bases and J lost 2; bases outside the gene matches: 12. CDR3 length: 18 amino acids. The CDR3 here is CAISESGLAGVGQETQYF. CDR3 nucleotides: TGTGCCATCAGTGAAAGTGGGCTAGCGGGAGTAGGGCAAGAGACCCAGTACTTC.

The chain recombines TRBV7-9 with TRBJ2-2, with a weak D call TRBD1 (6 bases). Trimming took off 4 bases at V and 8 bases at J, with 11 bases between the two ends. The CDR3 loop spans 13 amino acids. CDR1 and CDR2 (germline): SEHNR, FQNEAQ (reference sequence). The CDR3 DNA sequence: TGTGCCAGCAGCTACAGGGTTGATGGGGAGCTGTTTTTT. This translates into CASSYRVDGELFF.

The V call is TRBV7-6, the J call TRBJ2-7; 10 bases align to TRBD1. With V trimmed by 5 bases and J by 2 bases, 3 bases remained unmatched. The CDR3 has 14 residues. Germline V CDR1 and CDR2: SGHVS, FNYEAQ. The CDR3 DNA sequence: TGTGCCAGCAGCCGAGGACAGGGGGCCTACGAGCAGTACTTC. This encodes CASSRGQGAYEQYF.